The rows below give T cell receptor beta chains drawn from one sample of a study of blood T cells in healthy people across ages. TCRdb analysed the 5' RACE reads with MiXCR anew, one entry per CDR3 protein. The sample has over 450,000 distinct CDR3 sequences, around 24% seen once. In addition, the sample was reused for a study of T cells of mothers and their children.

The sequencing sample was made of blood. Receptors originate from a boy aged 10-17 years in good health. CDR3s include the opening cysteine and the closing phenylalanine or tryptophan. A D gene is named only where the DNA matches it firmly. Rows may omit the clone size; those that give it use once, few, many or a size class.

abundance	v_gene	j_gene	d_gene	CDR3aa	CDR3nt
-	TRBV29-1	TRBJ2-1	-	CSVAVGSSYNEQFF	TGCAGCGTGGCTGTGGGGTCCTCCTACAATGAGCAGTTCTTC
few	TRBV20-1	TRBJ2-5	-	CSARDGYQETQYF	TGCAGTGCTCGGGACGGGTACCAAGAGACCCAGTACTTC
-	TRBV20-1	TRBJ1-2	-	CSASRAGLYGYTF	TGCAGTGCTAGTAGGGCAGGGCTTTATGGCTACACCTTC
few	TRBV2	TRBJ2-4	-	CASREGVENIQYF	TGTGCCAGCAGGGAGGGGGTCGAAAACATTCAGTACTTC
-	TRBV20-1	TRBJ1-2	-	CSARGTDPYGYTF	TGCAGTGCTAGAGGGACAGATCCCTATGGCTACACCTTC
-	TRBV7-9	TRBJ2-3	-	CASSLGWIGDTDTQYF	TGTGCCAGCAGCTTGGGTTGGATCGGGGACACAGATACGCAGTATTTT
many	TRBV20-1	TRBJ2-7	TRBD2	CSADKRTSEDSYEQYF	TGCAGTGCGGACAAGAGGACTAGCGAAGACTCCTACGAGCAGTACTTC
-	TRBV24-1	TRBJ2-5	-	CATSDINRAQYF	TGTGCCACCAGTGATATTAACCGGGCCCAGTACTTC
-	TRBV11-2	TRBJ2-3	TRBD1	CASRTPGTGGAYTQYF	TGTGCCAGCAGGACCCCCGGGACAGGGGGTGCATATACGCAGTATTTT
-	TRBV6-5	TRBJ1-6	-	CASKTETSYNSPLHF	TGTGCCAGCAAAACTGAGACAAGCTATAATTCACCCCTCCACTTT
-	TRBV9	TRBJ2-2	TRBD1	CASSSPDRGNAGELFF	TGTGCCAGCAGCTCCCCGGACAGGGGGAACGCCGGGGAGCTGTTTTTT
few	TRBV12-3/TRBV12-4	TRBJ2-2	TRBD1	CASSVRRRGLSNTGELFF	TGTGCCAGCAGCGTACGGCGCAGGGGGCTTTCGAACACCGGGGAGCTGTTTTTT
many	TRBV12-3/TRBV12-4	TRBJ2-5	-	CASSLNEETQYF	TGTGCCAGCAGTTTAAATGAAGAGACCCAGTACTTC
-	TRBV27	TRBJ2-7	-	CASSLYNGGPSYEQYF	TGTGCCAGCAGTTTATACAATGGGGGGCCTTCCTACGAGCAGTACTTC
-	TRBV19	TRBJ2-1	-	CASSIALQGSYNEQFF	TGTGCCAGTAGTATAGCCTTACAGGGTTCCTACAATGAGCAGTTCTTC
-	TRBV11-2	TRBJ1-3	-	CASSLGLIGRRSGNTIYF	TGTGCCAGCAGCTTGGGCCTGATTGGACGCCGTTCTGGAAACACCATATATTTT
-	TRBV20-1	TRBJ2-1	-	CSAVRTAHNNEQFF	TGCAGTGCTGTAAGGACCGCTCATAACAATGAGCAGTTCTTC
few	TRBV14	TRBJ2-1	TRBD2	CASSQDRTSGGAFVNEQFF	TGTGCCAGCAGCCAGGACCGGACTAGCGGGGGGGCTTTTGTCAATGAGCAGTTCTTC
many	TRBV24-1	TRBJ1-1	-	CATSDSGIEAFF	TGTGCCACCAGTGACTCAGGGATTGAAGCTTTCTTT
-	TRBV29-1	TRBJ2-1	TRBD2	CSVEDWGGDEQFF	TGCAGCGTTGAGGACTGGGGGGGGGATGAGCAGTTCTTC
few	TRBV20-1	TRBJ2-2	TRBD2	CSARGRGTRANTGELFF	TGCAGTGCAAGAGGGCGGGGGACCCGAGCGAACACCGGGGAGCTGTTTTTT
-	TRBV7-2	TRBJ2-1	-	CASSPQTGTPLNEQFF	TGTGCCAGCAGCCCCCAGACCGGGACTCCTCTCAATGAGCAGTTCTTC
-	TRBV4-3	TRBJ2-2	-	CAGSPSSAAITGELFF	TGCGCCGGCAGCCCTTCGTCGGCAGCGATCACCGGGGAGCTGTTTTTT
-	TRBV20-1	TRBJ1-6	-	CSASGRYNSPLHF	TGCAGTGCTAGTGGACGGTATAATTCACCCCTCCACTTT
few	TRBV24-1	TRBJ1-5	-	CATSGAATIKPQHF	TGTGCCACCAGCGGGGCAGCAACTATCAAGCCCCAGCATTTT
few	TRBV4-3	TRBJ2-3	TRBD2	CASSQDLAGSTDTQYF	TGCGCCAGCAGCCAAGATCTAGCGGGCAGCACAGATACGCAGTATTTT
-	TRBV9	TRBJ2-7	TRBD2	CASSVAAGDRDEQYF	TGTGCCAGCAGCGTAGCTGCGGGGGATAGGGACGAGCAGTACTTC
once	TRBV20-1	TRBJ1-4	TRBD1	CSARETGKYEKLFF	TGCAGTGCTAGGGAGACAGGGAAGTATGAAAAACTGTTTTTT
few	TRBV14	TRBJ2-1	-	CASSQAARDWIYNEQFF	TGTGCCAGCAGCCAAGCGGCCCGGGACTGGATCTACAATGAGCAGTTCTTC
-	TRBV7-2	TRBJ2-7	-	CASSLQVANEQYF	TGTGCCAGCAGCTTACAGGTGGCCAACGAGCAGTACTTC
few	TRBV3-1	TRBJ2-7	-	CASSAQQGYEQYF	TGTGCCAGCAGCGCTCAACAGGGCTACGAGCAGTACTTC
few	TRBV6-2/TRBV6-3	TRBJ2-7	-	CASSYSGSPYEQYF	TGTGCCAGCAGTTACTCGGGATCCCCCTACGAGCAGTACTTC
few	TRBV20-1	TRBJ1-2	-	CSAWARFSNYGYTF	TGCAGTGCTTGGGCAAGATTCAGTAACTATGGCTACACCTTC
few	TRBV20-1	TRBJ1-4	-	CSARTDNEKLFF	TGCAGTGCCCGGACAGATAATGAAAAACTGTTTTTT
few	TRBV6-5	TRBJ2-2	TRBD2	CASSFGTRVRELFF	TGTGCCAGCAGTTTCGGGACTAGGGTCAGGGAGCTGTTTTTT
-	TRBV7-2	TRBJ2-6	-	CASSLAGPFSGANVLTF	TGTGCCAGCAGCTTAGCGGGGCCTTTCTCTGGGGCCAACGTCCTGACTTTC
-	TRBV5-1	TRBJ2-5	TRBD1	CASSLQERDRGAQYF	TGCGCCAGCAGCTTGCAAGAGAGGGACAGGGGGGCCCAGTACTTC
-	TRBV6-5	TRBJ1-2	-	CASTGPNYGYTF	TGTGCCAGCACAGGGCCTAACTATGGCTACACCTTC
-	TRBV9	TRBJ1-1	TRBD1	CASSADRGHWTEAFF	TGTGCCAGCAGCGCGGACAGGGGGCATTGGACTGAAGCTTTCTTT
-	TRBV20-1	TRBJ1-3	-	CSARFQEGNTIYF	TGCAGTGCGAGATTCCAAGAGGGAAACACCATATATTTT